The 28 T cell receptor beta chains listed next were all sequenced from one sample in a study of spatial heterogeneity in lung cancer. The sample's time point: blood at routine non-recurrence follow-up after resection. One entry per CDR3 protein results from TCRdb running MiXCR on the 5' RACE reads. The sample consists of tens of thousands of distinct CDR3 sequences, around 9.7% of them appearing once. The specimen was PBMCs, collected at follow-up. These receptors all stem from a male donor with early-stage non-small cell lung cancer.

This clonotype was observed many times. CDR3 sequence reads: CASSPQGLNTEAFF. The CDR3 region has the DNA TGTGCCAGCAGCCCACAGGGCTTGAACACTGAAGCTTTCTTT. The chain couples TRBV7-2 to TRBJ1-1; possibly TRBD1 for D (6 bases). Germline CDR1 SGHTA, CDR2 FQGNSA. This CDR3 has 14 residues. The V end was cut by 5 bases, the J end by 0 bases, with 10 bases between.

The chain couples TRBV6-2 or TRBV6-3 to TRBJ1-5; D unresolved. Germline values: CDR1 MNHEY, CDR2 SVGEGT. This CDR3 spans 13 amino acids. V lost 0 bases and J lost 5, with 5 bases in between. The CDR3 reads CASSYSRYQPQHF. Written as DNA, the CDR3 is TGTGCCAGCAGTTACTCAAGGTATCAGCCCCAGCATTTT.

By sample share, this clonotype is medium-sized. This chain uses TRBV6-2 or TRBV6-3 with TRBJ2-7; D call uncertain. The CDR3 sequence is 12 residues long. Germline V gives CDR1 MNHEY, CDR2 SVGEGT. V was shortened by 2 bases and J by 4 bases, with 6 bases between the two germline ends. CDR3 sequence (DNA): TGTGCCAGCAGTTACCCTGGATACGAGCAGTACTTC. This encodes CASSYPGYEQYF.

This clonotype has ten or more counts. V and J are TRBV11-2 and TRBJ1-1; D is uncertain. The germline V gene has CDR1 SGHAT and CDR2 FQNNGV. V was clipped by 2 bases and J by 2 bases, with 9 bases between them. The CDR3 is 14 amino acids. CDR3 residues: CASSLTIANTEAFF. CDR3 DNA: TGTGCCAGCAGCTTAACTATAGCAAACACTGAAGCTTTCTTT.

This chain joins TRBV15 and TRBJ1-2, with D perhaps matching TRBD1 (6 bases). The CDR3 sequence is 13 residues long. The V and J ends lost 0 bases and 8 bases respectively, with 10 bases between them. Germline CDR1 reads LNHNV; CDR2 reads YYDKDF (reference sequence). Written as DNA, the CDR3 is TGTGCCACCAGCAGAGATGCCAGGGGCGGCTACACCTTC. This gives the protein CATSRDARGGYTF. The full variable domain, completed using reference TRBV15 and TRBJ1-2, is DAMVIQNPRYQVTQFGKPVTLSCSQTLNHNVMYWYQQKSSQAPKLLFHYYDKDFNNEADTPDNFQSRRPNTSFCFLDIRSPGLGDTAMYLCATSRDARGGYTFGSGTRLTVV.

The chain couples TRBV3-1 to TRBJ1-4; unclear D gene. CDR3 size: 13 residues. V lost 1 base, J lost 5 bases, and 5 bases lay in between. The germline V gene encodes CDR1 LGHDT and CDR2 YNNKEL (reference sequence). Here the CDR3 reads CASSQGGNEKLFF. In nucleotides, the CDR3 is TGTGCCAGCAGCCAAGGCGGGAATGAAAAACTGTTTTTT.

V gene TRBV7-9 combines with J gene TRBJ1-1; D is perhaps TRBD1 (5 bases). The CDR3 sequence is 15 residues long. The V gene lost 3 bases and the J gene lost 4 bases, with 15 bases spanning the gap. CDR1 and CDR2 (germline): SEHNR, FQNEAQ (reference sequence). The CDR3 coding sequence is TGTGCCAGCAGCTTGCAGGGCCCCGGGGGCACTGAAGCTTTCTTT. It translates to CASSLQGPGGTEAFF.

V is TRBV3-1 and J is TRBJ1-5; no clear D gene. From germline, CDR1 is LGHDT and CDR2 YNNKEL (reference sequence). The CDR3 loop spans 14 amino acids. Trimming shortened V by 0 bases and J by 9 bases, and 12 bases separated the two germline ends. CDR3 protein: CASSQDRSDRPQHF. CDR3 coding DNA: TGTGCCAGCAGCCAAGATCGGTCGGATAGGCCCCAGCATTTT.

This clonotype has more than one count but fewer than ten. CDR3: CASSSGLVEQFF. Written as DNA, the CDR3 is TGTGCCAGCAGCTCGGGACTTGTTGAGCAGTTCTTC. V usage is TRBV13 and J usage is TRBJ2-1, with D possibly TRBD2 on 6 matching bases. The V end was cut by 4 bases, the J end by 9 bases, with 10 bases between. The CDR3 has 12 amino acids. Per the germline V gene, CDR1 is PRHDT and CDR2 is FYEKMQ (reference sequence).

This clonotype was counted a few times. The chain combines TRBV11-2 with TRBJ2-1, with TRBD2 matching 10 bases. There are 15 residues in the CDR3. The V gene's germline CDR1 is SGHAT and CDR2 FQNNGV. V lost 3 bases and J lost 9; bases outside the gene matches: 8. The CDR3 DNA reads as TGTGCCAGCAGCTTCTCGAGCGGGGGGGCCGGTGAGCAGTTCTTC. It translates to CASSFSSGGAGEQFF.

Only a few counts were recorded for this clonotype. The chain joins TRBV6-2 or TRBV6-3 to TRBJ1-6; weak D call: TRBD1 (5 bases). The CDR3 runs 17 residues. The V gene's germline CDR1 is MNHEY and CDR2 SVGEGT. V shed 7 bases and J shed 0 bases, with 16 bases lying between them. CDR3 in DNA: TGTGCCAGCACCCAGGGACCGTCGAGCTCCTATAATTCACCCCTCCACTTT. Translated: CASTQGPSSSYNSPLHF.

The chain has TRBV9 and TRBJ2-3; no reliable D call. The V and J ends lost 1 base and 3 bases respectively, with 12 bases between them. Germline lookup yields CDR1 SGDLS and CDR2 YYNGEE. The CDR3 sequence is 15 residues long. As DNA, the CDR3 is TGTGCCAGCAGCGTATCCCCCCTGTTGACAGATACGCAGTATTTT. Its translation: CASSVSPLLTDTQYF.

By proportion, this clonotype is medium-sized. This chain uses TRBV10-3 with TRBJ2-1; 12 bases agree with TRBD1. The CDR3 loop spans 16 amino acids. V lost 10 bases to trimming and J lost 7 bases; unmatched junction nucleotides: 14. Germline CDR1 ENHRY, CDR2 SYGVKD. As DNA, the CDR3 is TGTGCCACTAACTCAAGGGACAGGGGGCGTAGGAATGAGCAGTTCTTC. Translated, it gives CATNSRDRGRRNEQFF.

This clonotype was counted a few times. The CDR3 here is CASSLVTTGELFF. CDR3 nucleotides: TGCGCCAGCAGCCTTGTCACAACCGGGGAGCTGTTTTTT. The chain combines TRBV4-1 with TRBJ2-2, with D uncertain. V was trimmed by 4 bases and J by 5 bases, leaving 8 bases between them. CDR3 size: 13 residues. Germline CDR1 MGHRA, CDR2 YSYEKL.

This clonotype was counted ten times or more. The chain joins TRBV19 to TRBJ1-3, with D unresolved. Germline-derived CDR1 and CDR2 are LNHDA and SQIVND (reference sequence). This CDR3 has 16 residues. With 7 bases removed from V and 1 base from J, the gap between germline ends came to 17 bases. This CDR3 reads CASISLTRWSGNTIYF. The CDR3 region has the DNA TGTGCCAGTATTAGCCTAACGCGGTGGTCTGGAAACACCATATATTTT.

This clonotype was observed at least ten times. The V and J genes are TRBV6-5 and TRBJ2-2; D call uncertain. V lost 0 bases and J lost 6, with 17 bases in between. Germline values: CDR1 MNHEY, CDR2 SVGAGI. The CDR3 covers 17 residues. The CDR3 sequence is CASSYSAGLSVPGELFF. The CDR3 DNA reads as TGTGCCAGCAGTTACTCGGCAGGATTATCCGTACCCGGGGAGCTGTTTTTT.

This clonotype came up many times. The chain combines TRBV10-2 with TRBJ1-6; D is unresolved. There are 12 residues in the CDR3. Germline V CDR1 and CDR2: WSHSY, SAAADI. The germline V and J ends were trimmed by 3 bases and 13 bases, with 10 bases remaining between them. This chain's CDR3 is CASSEERRPLHF. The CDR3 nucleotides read TGCGCCAGCAGTGAAGAACGGCGGCCCCTCCACTTT.

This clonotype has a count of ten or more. The CDR3 spells CASRPVSSYGYTF. CDR3 sequence (DNA): TGTGCCAGTAGACCAGTTTCCTCCTATGGCTACACCTTC. The J gene is TRBJ1-2, the V gene TRBV19; D unclear. The CDR3 runs 13 residues. Per germline, CDR1 LNHDA and CDR2 SQIVND (reference sequence). Trimming stripped 6 bases from V and 4 bases from J, with 12 bases between.

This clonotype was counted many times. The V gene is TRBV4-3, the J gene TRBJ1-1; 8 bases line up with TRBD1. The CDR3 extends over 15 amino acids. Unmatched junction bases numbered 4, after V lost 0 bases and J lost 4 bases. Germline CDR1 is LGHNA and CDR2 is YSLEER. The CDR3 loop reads CASSQEDRDGTEAFF. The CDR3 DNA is TGCGCCAGCAGCCAAGAGGACAGGGATGGCACTGAAGCTTTCTTT.

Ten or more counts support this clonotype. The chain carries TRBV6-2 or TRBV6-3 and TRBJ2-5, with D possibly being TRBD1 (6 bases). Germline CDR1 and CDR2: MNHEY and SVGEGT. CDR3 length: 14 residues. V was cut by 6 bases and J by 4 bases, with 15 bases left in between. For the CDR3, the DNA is TGTGCCAGCAGCCGCCCCGGGACAAGAGAGACCCAGTACTTC. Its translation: CASSRPGTRETQYF.

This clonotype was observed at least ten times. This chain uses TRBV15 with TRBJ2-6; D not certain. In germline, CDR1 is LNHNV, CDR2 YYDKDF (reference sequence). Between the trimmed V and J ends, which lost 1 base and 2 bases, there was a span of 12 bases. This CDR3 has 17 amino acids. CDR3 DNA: TGTGCCACCAGCAGAGTTGCAGGAATTACTGGGGCCAACGTCCTGACTTTC. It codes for CATSRVAGITGANVLTF.

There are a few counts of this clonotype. The CDR3 loop reads CASSPWPVRGLSVSGANVLTF. CDR3 DNA: TGTGCCAGCAGTCCTTGGCCCGTCAGGGGCCTATCCGTCTCTGGGGCCAACGTCCTGACTTTC. The chain has TRBV28 and TRBJ2-6, with a possible D match to TRBD1 (6 bases). The CDR3 length is 21 residues. The germline V gene encodes CDR1 MDHEN and CDR2 SYDVKM. The V end lost 5 bases, the J end lost 0 bases, and 26 bases lay between the germline ends.

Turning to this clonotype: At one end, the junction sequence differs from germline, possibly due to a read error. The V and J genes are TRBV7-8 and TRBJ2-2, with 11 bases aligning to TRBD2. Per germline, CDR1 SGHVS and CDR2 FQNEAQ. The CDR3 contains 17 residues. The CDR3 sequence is CASSLGLAGGLTGELFF. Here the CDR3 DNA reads TGTGCCAGCAGCTTAGGTCTAGCGGGGGGTTTAACCGGCGAGCTGTTTTTT.

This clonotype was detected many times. The CDR3 sequence: CASSLEQGQGYEQYF. The CDR3 coding sequence is TGTGCCAGCAGCTTAGAGCAGGGCCAAGGATACGAGCAGTACTTC. The chain combines TRBV7-6 with TRBJ2-7, with D possibly matching TRBD1 (5 bases). The germline gives CDR1 SGHVS, CDR2 FNYEAQ. Trimming removed 1 base at V and 4 bases at J, with 14 bases between. This CDR3 is built from 15 residues.

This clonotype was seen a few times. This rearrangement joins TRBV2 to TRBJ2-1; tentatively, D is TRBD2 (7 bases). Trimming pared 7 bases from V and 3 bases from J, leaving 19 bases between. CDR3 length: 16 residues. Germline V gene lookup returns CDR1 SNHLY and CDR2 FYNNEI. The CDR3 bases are TGTGCCAGCATGCGGGGGCCCCCCCAAATCTACAATGAGCAGTTCTTC. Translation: CASMRGPPQIYNEQFF. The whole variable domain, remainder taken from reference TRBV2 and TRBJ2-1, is EPEVTQTPSHQVTQMGQEVILRCVPISNHLYFYWYRQILGQKVEFLVSFYNNEISEKSEIFDDQFSVERPDGSNFTLKIRSTKLEDSAMYFCASMRGPPQIYNEQFFGPGTRLTVL.

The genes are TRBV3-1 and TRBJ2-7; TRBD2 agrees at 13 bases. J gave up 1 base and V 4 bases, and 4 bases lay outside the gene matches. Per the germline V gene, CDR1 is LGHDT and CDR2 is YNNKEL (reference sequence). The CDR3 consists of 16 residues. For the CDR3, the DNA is TGTGCCAGCAGCCCGGGACTAGCGGGGAATTCCTACGAGCAGTACTTC. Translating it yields CASSPGLAGNSYEQYF.

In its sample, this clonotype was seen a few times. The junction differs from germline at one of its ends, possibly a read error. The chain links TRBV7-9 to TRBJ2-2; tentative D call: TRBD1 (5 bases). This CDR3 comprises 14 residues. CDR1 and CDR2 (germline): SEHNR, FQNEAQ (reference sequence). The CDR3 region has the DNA TGTGTCAGCAGCTTTGACAGTAACACCGGGGAGCTGTTTTTT. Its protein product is CVSSFDSNTGELFF. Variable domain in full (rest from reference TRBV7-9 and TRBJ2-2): DTGVSQNPRHKITKRGQNVTFRCDPISEHNRLYWYRQTLGQGPEFLTYFQNEAQLEKSRLLSDRFSAERPKGSFSTLEIQRTEQGDSAMYLCVSSFDSNTGELFFGEGSRLTVL.

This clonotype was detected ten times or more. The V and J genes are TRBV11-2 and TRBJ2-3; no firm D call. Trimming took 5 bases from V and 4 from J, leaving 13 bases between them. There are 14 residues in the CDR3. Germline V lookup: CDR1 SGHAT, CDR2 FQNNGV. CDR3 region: CASSPLKRPDTQYF. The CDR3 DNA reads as TGTGCCAGCAGCCCACTGAAGCGCCCAGATACGCAGTATTTT.